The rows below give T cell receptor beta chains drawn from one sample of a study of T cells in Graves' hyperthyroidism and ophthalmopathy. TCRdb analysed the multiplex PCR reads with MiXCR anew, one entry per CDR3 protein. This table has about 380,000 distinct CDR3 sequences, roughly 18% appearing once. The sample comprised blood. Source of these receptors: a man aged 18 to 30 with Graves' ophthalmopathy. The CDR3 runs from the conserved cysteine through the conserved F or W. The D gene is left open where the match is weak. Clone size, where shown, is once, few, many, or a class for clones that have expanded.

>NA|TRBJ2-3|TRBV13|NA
CASSLEWPGRDTQYF
TGTGCCAGCAGCTTAGAATGGCCGGGGAGAGATACGCAGTATTTT
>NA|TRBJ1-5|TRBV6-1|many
CASREGVVDQPQHF
TGTGCCAGCAGAGAAGGGGTAGTAGATCAGCCCCAGCATTTT
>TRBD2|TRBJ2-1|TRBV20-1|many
CSAREASGGHNEQFF
TGCAGTGCTAGAGAGGCTAGCGGGGGACACAATGAGCAGTTCTTC
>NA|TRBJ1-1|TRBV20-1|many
CSSPANMNTEAFF
TGCAGTTCCCCCGCGAACATGAACACTGAAGCTTTCTTT
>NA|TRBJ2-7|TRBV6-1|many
CASRLAGGDEQYF
TGTGCCAGCAGACTAGCTGGCGGTGACGAGCAGTACTTC
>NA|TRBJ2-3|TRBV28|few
CASSFYSTDTQYF
TGTGCCAGCAGTTTCTATAGCACAGATACGCAGTATTTT
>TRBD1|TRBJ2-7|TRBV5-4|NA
CASSYDRGFYEQYF
TGTGCCAGCAGCTACGACAGGGGGTTCTACGAGCAGTACTTC
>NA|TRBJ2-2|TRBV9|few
CASSGPGLNTGELFF
TGTGCCAGCAGCGGACCGGGACTTAACACCGGGGAGCTGTTTTTT
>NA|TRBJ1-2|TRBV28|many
CASQAAPYYGYTF
TGTGCCAGCCAAGCCGCCCCTTACTATGGCTACACCTTC
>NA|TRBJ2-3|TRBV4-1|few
CASGGALTDTQYF
TGCGCCAGCGGGGGGGCCCTGACAGATACGCAGTATTTT